What follows are 32 T cell receptor beta chains derived from one specimen sequenced in a study of blood T cell repertoires in COVID-19. Assay: immunoSEQ multiplex PCR; the TCRdb copy retains only in-frame clones and omits some. The sample carries hundreds of thousands of clones, approximately 87% recorded once. The specimen was peripheral blood. All receptors derive from a woman aged 35 to 49 who had recovered from COVID-19.

In DNA form, the CDR3 reads TGTGCCAGCAGCTTAGCCCTCAATCAGCCCCAGCATTTT. Protein sequence: CASSLALNQPQHF. The chain recombines TRBV7-9 with TRBJ1-5; D uncertain. Looked up from germline, CDR1 is SEHNR and CDR2 is FQNEAQ (reference sequence). The CDR3 has 13 amino acids. V lost 0 bases, J lost 3 bases, and 3 bases lay in between.

This chain links TRBV6-5 with TRBJ1-4; 8 bases are shared with TRBD1. CDR3 size: 13 residues. Unmatched junction bases numbered 9, after V lost 6 bases and J lost 12 bases. Germline-derived CDR1 and CDR2 are MNHEY and SVGAGI. The CDR3 coding sequence is TGTGCCAGCAGGCCCAGACAGGGGTGGGAACTGTTTTTT. The encoded protein is CASRPRQGWELFF.

This clone was observed a few times. The chain uses TRBV7-9 and TRBJ2-7; possible D gene TRBD1, 5 bases. V lost 2 bases, J lost 0 bases, and 17 bases lay in between. The CDR3 loop spans 17 amino acids. Germline V lookup: CDR1 SEHNR, CDR2 FQNEAQ (reference sequence). The CDR3 protein is CASSLFPRQSSSYEQYF. CDR3 bases: TGTGCCAGCAGCTTATTCCCCCGACAGAGCTCCTCCTACGAGCAGTACTTC.

The J gene is TRBJ1-2, the V gene TRBV9, with D possibly TRBD1 on 6 matching bases. Germline V gene lookup returns CDR1 SGDLS and CDR2 YYNGEE. Between the trimmed V and J ends, which lost 4 bases and 4 bases, there was a span of 20 bases. The CDR3 length is 16 residues. CDR3 in amino acids: CASSRSAGAYPYGYTF. CDR3 nucleotide sequence: TGTGCCAGCAGCCGATCGGCGGGGGCCTATCCCTATGGCTACACCTTC.

The chain couples TRBV25-1 to TRBJ2-7; tentative D call: TRBD2 (6 bases). The length of the CDR3 is 15 residues. Trimming shortened V by 4 bases and J by 0 bases, and 13 bases separated the two germline ends. Germline CDR1 and CDR2: MGHDK and SYGVNS. CDR3 nucleotides: TGTGCCAGCAGTGGGAGGGGCAGGGTCTCCTACGAGCAGTACTTC. It encodes CASSGRGRVSYEQYF.

This rearrangement joins TRBV5-4 to TRBJ1-2; the D gene is possibly TRBD1 (6 bases). From germline, CDR1 is SGHNT and CDR2 YYREEE (reference sequence). The CDR3 is 16 residues long. Trimming removed 3 bases at V and 1 base at J, with 16 bases between. DNA for the CDR3: TGTGCCAGCAGCTCCCCGACAGGCAGGGTTAACTATGGCTACACCTTC. Its translation is CASSSPTGRVNYGYTF.

The V gene is TRBV30, the J gene TRBJ1-2; TRBD1 might be the D (5 bases). This CDR3 is 11 amino acids long. In germline, CDR1 is GTSNPN, CDR2 SVGIG (reference sequence). V shed 8 bases and J shed 4 bases, with 11 bases lying between them. Here the CDR3 reads CARDGSYGYTF. In nucleotides, the CDR3 is TGTGCCCGGGACGGGTCCTATGGCTACACCTTC.

The chain is built from TRBV18 and TRBJ1-1, with D perhaps matching TRBD1 (5 bases). V dropped 6 bases and J dropped 1 base, with 12 bases sitting between them. Germline V lookup: CDR1 KGHSH, CDR2 LQKENI. CDR3 length: 14 amino acids. The CDR3 DNA follows: TGTGCCAGCTCCAGGGTGGAAGCGAACACTGAAGCTTTCTTT. It translates to CASSRVEANTEAFF. The full variable domain, its missing parts supplied by reference TRBV18 and TRBJ1-1, is NAGVMQNPRHLVRRRGQEARLRCSPMKGHSHVYWYRQLPEEGLKFMVYLQKENIIDESGMPKERFSAEFPKEGPSILRIQQVVRGDSAAYFCASSRVEANTEAFFGQGTRLTVV.

J is TRBJ2-5 and V is TRBV11-2; possible D gene TRBD2, 6 bases. CDR3 size: 17 residues. Germline-derived CDR1 and CDR2 are SGHAT and FQNNGV. Between the trimmed V and J ends, which lost 5 bases and 3 bases, there was a span of 22 bases. CDR3 nucleotide sequence: TGTGCCAGCAGCGCCCCCTGGGGGGTGGTCACGAAAGAGACCCAGTACTTC. This translates into CASSAPWGVVTKETQYF.

The CDR3 spells CASSLSHRVNQPQHF. The CDR3, as DNA: TGTGCCAGCAGCTTAAGCCACAGGGTTAATCAGCCCCAGCATTTT. This chain links TRBV7-9 with TRBJ1-5; D possibly corresponds to TRBD1 (6 bases). This CDR3 has 15 residues. Trimming took off 2 bases at V and 4 bases at J, with 12 bases between the two ends. Germline V CDR1 and CDR2: SEHNR, FQNEAQ (reference sequence). Complete variable domain (other parts from reference TRBV7-9 and TRBJ1-5): DTGVSQNPRHKITKRGQNVTFRCDPISEHNRLYWYRQTLGQGPEFLTYFQNEAQLEKSRLLSDRFSAERPKGSFSTLEIQRTEQGDSAMYLCASSLSHRVNQPQHFGDGTRLSIL.

This rearrangement joins TRBV7-8 to TRBJ2-7; 7 bases are a match to TRBD2. Germline trimming cut 2 bases from V and 2 bases from J; bases unmatched to any gene: 9. The CDR3 runs to 16 residues. CDR1 and CDR2 (germline): SGHVS, FQNEAQ. CDR3 coding DNA: TGTGCCAGCAGCTTAAGCGGGACCTCTCGAGCCTACGAGCAGTACTTC. The encoded protein is CASSLSGTSRAYEQYF.

This chain connects TRBV19 to TRBJ2-2; a weak D match, TRBD2 (7 bases). V was cut by 7 bases and J by 3 bases, with 15 bases left in between. The CDR3 contains 15 residues. Germline V gene data show CDR1 as LNHDA and CDR2 as SQIVND (reference sequence). The CDR3 coding sequence is TGTGCCAGTATACAGGGAGGGGTCGACACCGGGGAGCTGTTTTTT. Translation: CASIQGGVDTGELFF.

This clone appeared a single time. The gene calls are TRBV7-2 and TRBJ1-5, with unresolved D. Trimming pared 1 base from V and 6 bases from J, leaving 13 bases between. CDR3 length: 15 residues. From germline, CDR1 is SGHTA and CDR2 FQGNSA. The CDR3 DNA is TGTGCCAGCAGCTTAGTCGGGGAGGTGGGTCAGCCCCAGCATTTT. Amino acid sequence: CASSLVGEVGQPQHF.

This chain links TRBV5-1 with TRBJ2-1; a possible D gene is TRBD1 (6 bases). V was pared by 4 bases and J by 5 bases, with 25 bases between. The germline V gene has CDR1 SGHRS and CDR2 YFSETQ. This CDR3 has 18 amino acids. As DNA, the CDR3 is TGCGCCAGCAGCCTTGGCGTCCTGGGGCAGGGGATCGACAATGAGCAGTTCTTC. Its translation: CASSLGVLGQGIDNEQFF. Full variable domain (rest looked up from reference TRBV5-1 and TRBJ2-1): KAGVTQTPRYLIKTRGQQVTLSCSPISGHRSVSWYQQTPGQGLQFLFEYFSETQRNKGNFPGRFSGRQFSNSRSEMNVSTLELGDSALYLCASSLGVLGQGIDNEQFFGPGTRLTVL.

V is TRBV6-6 and J is TRBJ1-6; D unresolved. Trimming took 6 bases from V and 11 from J, leaving 11 bases between them. The CDR3 length is 12 residues. Per the germline V gene, CDR1 is MNHNY and CDR2 is SVGAGI (reference sequence). Here the CDR3 reads CASSFPGTPLHF. CDR3 nucleotides: TGTGCCAGCAGCTTTCCCGGGACACCCCTCCACTTT.

This sequence joins TRBV7-2 and TRBJ1-4, with 8 bases that match TRBD1. Per the germline V gene, CDR1 is SGHTA and CDR2 is FQGNSA. Trimming took 4 bases from V and 7 from J; bases not matched to a gene: 8. This CDR3 contains 15 residues. The CDR3 region is CASSSQTGGSEKLFF. For the CDR3, the DNA is TGTGCCAGCAGCTCCCAAACAGGGGGAAGTGAAAAACTGTTTTTT.

The V gene is TRBV18, the J gene TRBJ1-2, with 11 bases identical to TRBD1. Germline trimming cut 4 bases from V and 7 bases from J; bases unmatched to any gene: 8. Per the germline V gene, CDR1 is KGHSH and CDR2 is LQKENI. The length of the CDR3 is 15 residues. The CDR3 protein is CASSQTGTGGGGYTF. DNA of the CDR3: TGTGCCAGCTCACAAACCGGGACAGGGGGAGGTGGCTACACCTTC.

The rearrangement uses TRBV7-9 and TRBJ2-5; possible D gene TRBD2, 7 bases. Per germline, CDR1 SEHNR and CDR2 FQNEAQ (reference sequence). V lost 2 bases and J 6 bases, leaving 16 bases between the germline ends. This CDR3 has 15 amino acids. CDR3 sequence: CASSLRWGGRKTQYF. The CDR3 nucleotides are TGTGCCAGCAGCTTAAGGTGGGGGGGCCGTAAGACCCAGTACTTC.

The rearrangement joins TRBV11-3 to TRBJ2-1; 12 bases agree with TRBD2. V was pared by 0 bases and J by 5 bases, with 5 bases of the junction left unmatched. Germline V gene lookup returns CDR1 SGHNT and CDR2 YENEEA. The CDR3 length is 17 residues. The CDR3 loop is CASSLDGLAGGHNEQFF. CDR3 DNA: TGTGCCAGCAGCTTAGATGGTCTAGCGGGGGGGCACAATGAGCAGTTCTTC.

The V and J genes are TRBV7-3 and TRBJ1-1; no reliable D call. Trimming removed 0 bases at V and 6 bases at J, with 8 bases between. The CDR3 is 13 residues long. The germline V gene has CDR1 SGHTA and CDR2 FQGTGA. CDR3 amino acids: CASSLTGLAEAFF. The CDR3 coding sequence is TGTGCCAGCAGCTTAACCGGTTTGGCTGAAGCTTTCTTT.

The chain employs TRBV27 and TRBJ1-6; 8 bases line up with TRBD1. J lost 6 bases, V lost 6 bases, and 1 base had no gene match. Germline lookup yields CDR1 MNHEY and CDR2 SMNVEV (reference sequence). The CDR3 extends over 13 amino acids. The CDR3 loop is CASRTGGNSPLHF. CDR3 bases: TGTGCCAGCAGAACAGGGGGTAATTCACCCCTCCACTTT.

The genes are TRBV11-2 and TRBJ1-2; perhaps TRBD1 as D (5 bases). The CDR3 spans 13 residues. CDR1 SGHAT and CDR2 FQNNGV come from the germline V gene. The V and J ends lost 3 bases and 4 bases respectively, with 9 bases between them. CDR3 nucleotides: TGTGCCAGCAGCTTCGGGGGGGGCTATGGCTACACCTTC. Translation: CASSFGGGYGYTF.

The gene calls are TRBV7-9 and TRBJ2-2; TRBD1 agrees at 10 bases. The V and J ends lost 0 bases and 3 bases, in that order; junction bases with no gene match: 4. The germline CDR1 and CDR2 sequences are SEHNR and FQNEAQ (reference sequence). The CDR3 spans 17 residues. In DNA form, the CDR3 reads TGTGCCAGCAGCTTAGCGTCGACAGGGGGCTACACCGGGGAGCTGTTTTTT. This encodes CASSLASTGGYTGELFF. Based on the CDR3 plus reference TRBV7-9 and TRBJ2-2, the full variable domain is DTGVSQNPRHKITKRGQNVTFRCDPISEHNRLYWYRQTLGQGPEFLTYFQNEAQLEKSRLLSDRFSAERPKGSFSTLEIQRTEQGDSAMYLCASSLASTGGYTGELFFGEGSRLTVL.

The chain joins TRBV6-5 to TRBJ2-3; 11 bases agree with TRBD2. Germline CDR1 and CDR2: MNHEY and SVGAGI. V lost 9 bases, J lost 4 bases, and 3 bases stayed unmatched. The CDR3 has 13 amino acids. In DNA form, the CDR3 reads TGTGCCAGTAGCGGGGGGGCCCCAGATACGCAGTATTTT. Residues: CASSGGAPDTQYF.

This clone is a singleton in its sample. V and J are TRBV11-2 and TRBJ1-6; 8 nucleotides line up with TRBD1. Losses at the gene ends were 3 bases for V and 11 bases for J; bases not matched to a gene: 6. Germline loops: CDR1 SGHAT, CDR2 FQNNGV. The CDR3 extends over 14 amino acids. As DNA, the CDR3 is TGTGCCAGCAGCTTTACAGGGGGGACGGCACCCCTCCACTTT. Amino acids: CASSFTGGTAPLHF.

The rearrangement uses TRBV9 and TRBJ1-5, with D tentatively TRBD1 (5 bases). Per germline, CDR1 SGDLS and CDR2 YYNGEE. This CDR3 contains 15 residues. Trimming left V 4 bases short and J 3 bases short, with 14 bases between. The chain's CDR3 is CASSPTGGVNQPQHF. CDR3 sequence (DNA): TGTGCCAGCAGCCCAACCGGAGGGGTCAATCAGCCCCAGCATTTT.

The gene calls are TRBV7-9 and TRBJ2-2; the match to TRBD1 covers 8 bases. Germline V gene lookup returns CDR1 SEHNR and CDR2 FQNEAQ (reference sequence). V trimming: 5 bases; J trimming: 5 bases; junction bases outside the gene matches: 10. The CDR3 spans 16 residues. This chain's CDR3 is CASSPWTGPRTGELFF. CDR3 DNA sequence: TGTGCCAGCAGCCCCTGGACAGGGCCGCGGACCGGGGAGCTGTTTTTT.

The J gene is TRBJ2-1, the V gene TRBV29-1, with TRBD2 matching 10 bases. CDR1 is SQVTM, CDR2 ANQGSEA, per germline. V lost 7 bases, J lost 2 bases, and 5 bases stayed unmatched. The CDR3 runs 14 residues. The CDR3 nucleotides are TGCAGCGCCCGAGCGGGGGGGCCCTACAATGAGCAGTTCTTC. This gives the protein CSARAGGPYNEQFF.

The V gene is TRBV7-9, the J gene TRBJ2-2, with D uncertain. Trimming stripped 3 bases from V and 2 bases from J, with 10 bases between. Germline V gene lookup returns CDR1 SEHNR and CDR2 FQNEAQ (reference sequence). The CDR3 extends over 15 amino acids. The CDR3 region is CASSFPFPNTGELFF. For the CDR3, the DNA is TGTGCCAGCAGCTTTCCTTTTCCCAACACCGGGGAGCTGTTTTTT.

This sequence joins TRBV10-3 and TRBJ1-3; 10 bases align to TRBD1. The CDR3 extends over 15 amino acids. V shed 11 bases, J shed 0 bases, and the junction held 7 bases outside the gene matches. Germline V CDR1 and CDR2: ENHRY, SYGVKD. CDR3 loop: CAVLDRGFSGNTIYF. CDR3 DNA: TGTGCCGTCCTGGACAGGGGGTTCTCTGGAAACACCATATATTTT.

This sequence joins TRBV6-2 or TRBV6-3 and TRBJ2-3; 12 positions agree with TRBD1. The CDR3 runs 18 residues. Germline CDR1 reads MNHEY; CDR2 reads SVGEGT. The trim removed 2 bases at V and 2 bases at J, leaving 8 bases unmatched. CDR3 sequence reads: CASSYPSPGQGATDTQYF. CDR3 nucleotides: TGTGCCAGCAGTTACCCGTCGCCGGGACAGGGGGCCACAGATACGCAGTATTTT.

The chain is built from TRBV30 and TRBJ1-2, with D perhaps matching TRBD1 (6 bases). Looked up from germline, CDR1 is GTSNPN and CDR2 is SVGIG (reference sequence). V lost 1 base to trimming and J lost 8 bases, with 17 bases between them. This CDR3 region has 14 residues. In DNA, the CDR3 is TGTGCCTGGAGTGAGGGCAGGGGCTTCGAGGGCTACACCTTC. Protein: CAWSEGRGFEGYTF. Full variable domain (remainder filled in from reference TRBV30 and TRBJ1-2): SQTIHQWPATLVQPVGSPLSLECTVEGTSNPNLYWYRQAAGRGLQLLFYSVGIGQISSEVPQNLSASRPQDRQFILSSKKLLLSDSGFYLCAWSEGRGFEGYTFGSGTRLTVV.